Listed below are T cell receptor beta chains from one sample, sequenced in a study of T cells in Graves' hyperthyroidism and ophthalmopathy. TCRdb independently ran MiXCR on the multiplex PCR reads; one entry per CDR3 protein. The table lists more than 500,000 distinct CDR3 sequences, 14% of them singletons, with roughly 13% in the top ten. Sequencing was performed on blood. Receptors were obtained from a woman aged 40 to 50 with Graves' hyperthyroidism. The conserved cysteine and the conserved F or W are not part of the CDR3 here. A D gene is named only where the DNA matches it firmly.

>-|TRBJ2-1|TRBV10-1
ASSEFLSNEQF
>-|TRBJ1-3|TRBV6-1
ASRRQTGRDSGNTIY
>TRBD2|TRBJ2-7|TRBV28
ASGPGGPGEQY
>-|TRBJ2-7|TRBV11-1
ASSFQGGIYEQY
>-|TRBJ2-1|TRBV5-1
ASSLGTGTLNEQF
>-|TRBJ1-3|TRBV18
ASSPVDSRLSGNTIY
>TRBD2|TRBJ2-3|TRBV2
ASSYSTSGSIDTQY
>-|TRBJ2-1|TRBV20-1
SAILSSYNEQF
>-|TRBJ1-2|TRBV2
ASSDIEGRIKHGYT
>-|TRBJ2-3|TRBV20-1
SAGDRDETDTQY
>-|TRBJ1-6|TRBV6-2/TRBV6-3
ASRGGTKSPLH
>-|TRBJ2-3|TRBV13
ASSLTAKLDTQY
>TRBD1|TRBJ2-1|TRBV20-1
SVSGDRGHNEQF
>TRBD2|TRBJ2-3|TRBV6-5
ASSYSAGGPTDTQY
>-|TRBJ1-3|TRBV18
ASSSSRAGNTIY
>-|TRBJ2-7|TRBV28
ASRAGPLSYEQY
>-|TRBJ1-1|TRBV20-1
SARDGTAGTEAF
>-|TRBJ2-1|TRBV14
ASSQALWEQF
>-|TRBJ1-2|TRBV20-1
SARDPVGYGYT
>TRBD1|TRBJ2-7|TRBV4-1
ASSKKDFLPGQGHEQY
>-|TRBJ2-7|TRBV5-1
ASSYKTDEQY
>TRBD1|TRBJ1-1|TRBV6-5
ASSYVQGAITTEAF
>-|TRBJ2-7|TRBV3-1
ASTLSSFETVAYEQY
>-|TRBJ2-4|TRBV3-1
ASSRYEGGVAKNIQY
>-|TRBJ2-7|TRBV6-1
ASGRSGIGEQY
>TRBD2|TRBJ2-3|TRBV2
ASRSRLAGGPPTDTQY
>-|TRBJ2-4|TRBV14
ASSQDSVKNIQY
>-|TRBJ2-1|TRBV6-1
ASTSQGGLNEQF
>-|TRBJ2-1|TRBV2
ASSELYNEQF
>TRBD2|TRBJ2-1|TRBV2
ASTGGAHEQF
>TRBD2|TRBJ2-3|TRBV5-1
ASSPFGGASTDTQY
>-|TRBJ2-2|TRBV18
ASSPRGGTGELF
>-|TRBJ2-5|TRBV2
ASRGDSKGY
>-|TRBJ2-1|TRBV6-1
ASSPFRGDEQF
>TRBD1|TRBJ2-1|TRBV6-1
ASRLWAGGELNNEQF
>-|TRBJ2-7|TRBV20-1
SARDYGGEVVYEQY
>TRBD2|TRBJ2-3|TRBV28
ASGGGFVTDTQY
>TRBD1|TRBJ2-7|TRBV19
ASRPRGTYEQY
>TRBD2|TRBJ2-7|TRBV7-2
ASSLFPSGRGDEQY
>TRBD2|TRBJ2-3|TRBV4-1
ASSLSGMEDTQY
>TRBD2|TRBJ2-4|TRBV3-1
ASSQDLASGSLDIQY
>-|TRBJ2-1|TRBV19
ASSIGGIPIEQF
>TRBD2|TRBJ2-3|TRBV7-9
ASSLDPGSGRVSTDTQY
>-|TRBJ1-1|TRBV11-2
ASSLDKGARAF
>-|TRBJ1-5|TRBV20-1
SARGGGRGNQPQH
>-|TRBJ2-7|TRBV27
ASRTGSEQY